The rows below give T cell receptor beta chains drawn from one sample of a study of CD8 T cells in ankylosing spondylitis. Using its own MiXCR run on the 5' RACE reads, TCRdb lists one record per CDR3 protein. The sample lists fewer than 650,000 distinct CDR3 sequences; roughly 13% were seen once. The sequencing input was blood, either unsorted or a sorted T cell fraction (not recorded which). The receptors were gathered from a male donor with ankylosing spondylitis. Both conserved end residues are part of each CDR3. A D gene is named only where the DNA matches it firmly. Clone sizes are given selectively: once, few, many, or a class where the clone is expanded.

V gene: TRBV5-5
D gene: TRBD1
J gene: TRBJ2-7
clone size: -
CDR3 protein: CASSRTGTVGTYEQYF
CDR3 DNA: TGTGCCAGCAGCCGCACCGGGACAGTCGGAACTTACGAGCAGTACTTC

V gene: TRBV5-1
D gene: -
J gene: TRBJ1-3
clone size: few
CDR3 protein: CASSLKLAGASGNTIYF
CDR3 DNA: TGCGCCAGCAGCTTAAAACTCGCAGGGGCCTCTGGAAACACCATATATTTT

V gene: TRBV10-3
D gene: TRBD2
J gene: TRBJ2-2
clone size: many
CDR3 protein: CAISDGTSGRIDTGELFF
CDR3 DNA: TGTGCCATCAGTGACGGGACTAGCGGGAGGATCGACACCGGGGAGCTGTTTTTT

V gene: TRBV27
D gene: -
J gene: TRBJ1-2
clone size: few
CDR3 protein: CASSSGSDYGYTF
CDR3 DNA: TGTGCCAGCAGTTCAGGGTCCGACTATGGCTACACCTTC

V gene: TRBV6-1
D gene: -
J gene: TRBJ2-5
clone size: -
CDR3 protein: CASRERPTQETQYF
CDR3 DNA: TGTGCCAGCAGAGAACGGCCCACACAAGAGACCCAGTACTTC

V gene: TRBV25-1
D gene: -
J gene: TRBJ1-2
clone size: few
CDR3 protein: CASSWGTDLFGYTF
CDR3 DNA: TGTGCCAGCAGCTGGGGGACGGACCTTTTTGGCTACACCTTC

V gene: TRBV9
D gene: -
J gene: TRBJ1-2
clone size: -
CDR3 protein: CASSVASPGFYGYTF
CDR3 DNA: TGTGCCAGCAGCGTAGCTTCCCCGGGGTTCTATGGCTACACCTTC

V gene: TRBV7-8
D gene: TRBD1
J gene: TRBJ2-7
clone size: few
CDR3 protein: CASSFTGASYEQYF
CDR3 DNA: TGTGCCAGCAGTTTCACAGGGGCGTCTTACGAGCAGTACTTC

V gene: TRBV5-4
D gene: -
J gene: TRBJ2-3
clone size: -
CDR3 protein: CASRARQDGTDTQYF
CDR3 DNA: TGTGCCAGCAGAGCCCGTCAGGATGGCACAGATACGCAGTATTTT

V gene: TRBV11-2
D gene: TRBD2
J gene: TRBJ2-1
clone size: -
CDR3 protein: CASSLAPGRVSYNEQFF
CDR3 DNA: TGTGCCAGCAGCTTAGCCCCCGGGAGGGTTTCCTACAATGAGCAGTTCTTC

V gene: TRBV5-6
D gene: -
J gene: TRBJ1-5
clone size: many
CDR3 protein: CASSSGFSNQPQHF
CDR3 DNA: TGTGCCAGCAGCTCAGGGTTTAGCAATCAGCCCCAGCATTTT

V gene: TRBV20-1
D gene: -
J gene: TRBJ1-2
clone size: many
CDR3 protein: CSASGLPGTPNYGYTF
CDR3 DNA: TGCAGTGCTAGTGGCCTCCCCGGGACACCCAACTATGGCTACACCTTC

V gene: TRBV4-1
D gene: -
J gene: TRBJ2-7
clone size: few
CDR3 protein: CASSQVGNPYEQYF
CDR3 DNA: TGCGCCAGCAGCCAAGTGGGCAATCCCTACGAGCAGTACTTC

V gene: TRBV7-2
D gene: -
J gene: TRBJ2-3
clone size: few
CDR3 protein: CASSLMAGTLGDTQYF
CDR3 DNA: TGTGCCAGCAGCTTAATGGCGGGGACCCTAGGAGATACGCAGTATTTT

V gene: TRBV20-1
D gene: -
J gene: TRBJ1-3
clone size: -
CDR3 protein: CSARSSGAGNTIYF
CDR3 DNA: TGCAGTGCTAGGAGTTCAGGGGCTGGAAACACCATATATTTT

V gene: TRBV11-2
D gene: TRBD2
J gene: TRBJ2-2
clone size: -
CDR3 protein: CASSKGLAGVQELFF
CDR3 DNA: TGTGCCAGCAGCAAAGGACTAGCGGGAGTACAGGAGCTGTTTTTT

V gene: TRBV20-1
D gene: -
J gene: TRBJ1-2
clone size: few
CDR3 protein: CSASDSFYGYTF
CDR3 DNA: TGCAGTGCCAGTGACAGTTTTTATGGCTACACCTTC

V gene: TRBV6-5
D gene: TRBD2
J gene: TRBJ2-1
clone size: few
CDR3 protein: CASSYLLAGSNEQFF
CDR3 DNA: TGTGCCAGCAGTTACCTACTAGCGGGAAGCAATGAGCAGTTCTTC

V gene: TRBV28
D gene: -
J gene: TRBJ2-1
clone size: few
CDR3 protein: CASSSIGDAVSYNEQFF
CDR3 DNA: TGTGCCAGCAGTTCGATCGGAGATGCGGTGTCCTACAATGAGCAGTTCTTC

V gene: TRBV5-1
D gene: -
J gene: TRBJ1-1
clone size: many
CDR3 protein: CASSLNGGATEAFF
CDR3 DNA: TGCGCCAGCAGCTTGAACGGGGGAGCCACTGAAGCTTTCTTT

V gene: TRBV20-1
D gene: -
J gene: TRBJ2-3
clone size: few
CDR3 protein: CSARDIFTDTQYF
CDR3 DNA: TGCAGTGCTCGTGACATATTCACAGATACGCAGTATTTT

V gene: TRBV28
D gene: -
J gene: TRBJ2-1
clone size: many
CDR3 protein: CASSSPPGGGHNEQFF
CDR3 DNA: TGTGCCAGCAGTTCGCCGCCAGGGGGGGGACACAATGAGCAGTTCTTC

V gene: TRBV11-2
D gene: -
J gene: TRBJ1-5
clone size: -
CDR3 protein: CASSLGVWGNQPQHF
CDR3 DNA: TGTGCCAGCAGCTTAGGAGTGTGGGGAAATCAGCCCCAGCATTTT

V gene: TRBV14
D gene: -
J gene: TRBJ2-7
clone size: many
CDR3 protein: CASSRDGSSYEQYF
CDR3 DNA: TGTGCCAGCAGCCGGGACGGTAGCTCCTACGAGCAGTACTTC

V gene: TRBV20-1
D gene: TRBD1
J gene: TRBJ1-5
clone size: few
CDR3 protein: CSATDRGLVQPQHF
CDR3 DNA: TGCAGTGCCACCGACAGGGGGTTGGTTCAGCCCCAGCATTTT

V gene: TRBV12-3/TRBV12-4
D gene: -
J gene: TRBJ2-3
clone size: many
CDR3 protein: CASSHVGHTDTQYF
CDR3 DNA: TGTGCCAGCAGTCACGTGGGGCACACAGATACGCAGTATTTT

V gene: TRBV20-1
D gene: -
J gene: TRBJ2-2
clone size: few
CDR3 protein: CSASPSTGELFF
CDR3 DNA: TGCAGTGCTAGCCCATCGACCGGGGAGCTGTTTTTT

V gene: TRBV3-1
D gene: -
J gene: TRBJ1-1
clone size: many
CDR3 protein: CASSQEGGTLW
CDR3 DNA: TGTGCCAGCAGCCAAGAGGGCGGGACTCTTTGG

V gene: TRBV24-1
D gene: TRBD1
J gene: TRBJ2-7
clone size: -
CDR3 protein: CATSDSPGQGSYEQYF
CDR3 DNA: TGTGCCACCAGTGATTCGCCGGGACAGGGCTCCTACGAGCAGTACTTC

V gene: TRBV12-3/TRBV12-4
D gene: -
J gene: TRBJ2-3
clone size: -
CDR3 protein: CASSIGILRRDTQYF
CDR3 DNA: TGTGCCAGCAGCATAGGTATACTTCGCCGAGATACGCAGTATTTT

V gene: TRBV20-1
D gene: TRBD2
J gene: TRBJ2-3
clone size: few
CDR3 protein: CSARPIEGREATGTQYF
CDR3 DNA: TGCAGTGCTAGACCCATCGAGGGGCGGGAGGCCACGGGTACGCAGTATTTT

V gene: TRBV5-1
D gene: TRBD2
J gene: TRBJ2-2
clone size: many
CDR3 protein: CASRYLAGDTGELFF
CDR3 DNA: TGCGCCAGCAGATATCTAGCGGGAGACACCGGGGAGCTGTTTTTT

V gene: TRBV3-1
D gene: -
J gene: TRBJ1-6
clone size: few
CDR3 protein: CASSQGGNLAPLHF
CDR3 DNA: TGTGCCAGCAGCCAAGGGGGGAATTTAGCACCCCTCCACTTT

V gene: TRBV6-1
D gene: TRBD1
J gene: TRBJ1-5
clone size: few
CDR3 protein: CASLRTGGPNQPQHF
CDR3 DNA: TGTGCCAGCCTGAGGACAGGGGGCCCCAATCAGCCCCAGCATTTT

V gene: TRBV9
D gene: TRBD2
J gene: TRBJ2-3
clone size: few
CDR3 protein: CASSVEAGNLGDTQYF
CDR3 DNA: TGTGCCAGCAGCGTAGAAGCGGGAAATTTGGGAGATACGCAGTATTTT

V gene: TRBV2
D gene: -
J gene: TRBJ2-1
clone size: -
CDR3 protein: CASSDGPGRYNEQFF
CDR3 DNA: TGTGCCAGCAGTGACGGGCCAGGGCGCTACAATGAGCAGTTCTTC

V gene: TRBV10-1
D gene: -
J gene: TRBJ2-5
clone size: few
CDR3 protein: CASSESKQGGEETQYF
CDR3 DNA: TGCGCCAGCAGTGAGAGTAAACAGGGCGGGGAAGAGACCCAGTACTTC

V gene: TRBV7-9
D gene: -
J gene: TRBJ2-3
clone size: few
CDR3 protein: CASSPRQTTDTQYF
CDR3 DNA: TGTGCCAGCAGCCCCCGACAGACAACAGATACGCAGTATTTT

V gene: TRBV5-1
D gene: -
J gene: TRBJ1-6
clone size: few
CDR3 protein: CASSLRNASPLHF
CDR3 DNA: TGCGCCAGCAGCTTGAGGAACGCTTCACCCCTCCACTTT

V gene: TRBV6-5
D gene: -
J gene: TRBJ2-1
clone size: few
CDR3 protein: CASRRAPNEQFF
CDR3 DNA: TGTGCCAGCAGGAGAGCCCCCAATGAGCAGTTCTTC

V gene: TRBV7-2
D gene: TRBD2
J gene: TRBJ2-7
clone size: many
CDR3 protein: CASSLGRTSGRGEQYF
CDR3 DNA: TGTGCCAGCAGCTTAGGGCGGACTAGCGGGAGAGGCGAGCAGTACTTC

V gene: TRBV7-2
D gene: TRBD2
J gene: TRBJ2-3
clone size: -
CDR3 protein: CASSLVGGSGRTDTQYF
CDR3 DNA: TGTGCCAGCAGCTTAGTTGGGGGTAGCGGGAGGACAGATACGCAGTATTTT

V gene: TRBV20-1
D gene: -
J gene: TRBJ2-6
clone size: -
CDR3 protein: CSARVHGANVLTF
CDR3 DNA: TGCAGTGCTAGAGTTCATGGGGCCAACGTCCTGACTTTC

V gene: TRBV4-1
D gene: -
J gene: TRBJ2-1
clone size: many
CDR3 protein: CASSQDQGNEQFF
CDR3 DNA: TGCGCCAGCAGCCAAGATCAGGGGAATGAGCAGTTCTTC

V gene: TRBV2
D gene: -
J gene: TRBJ2-4
clone size: -
CDR3 protein: CASSPPRKAQTYKNIQYF
CDR3 DNA: TGTGCCAGCAGTCCACCGAGAAAAGCTCAGACTTACAAAAACATTCAGTACTTC

V gene: TRBV5-1
D gene: -
J gene: TRBJ1-2
clone size: -
CDR3 protein: CASSLGDRLNYGYTF
CDR3 DNA: TGCGCCAGCAGCTTGGGAGACAGGCTTAACTATGGCTACACCTTC

V gene: TRBV6-5
D gene: -
J gene: TRBJ2-3
clone size: few
CDR3 protein: CASRRSTGTQYF
CDR3 DNA: TGTGCCAGCAGACGTTCTACGGGCACGCAGTATTTT